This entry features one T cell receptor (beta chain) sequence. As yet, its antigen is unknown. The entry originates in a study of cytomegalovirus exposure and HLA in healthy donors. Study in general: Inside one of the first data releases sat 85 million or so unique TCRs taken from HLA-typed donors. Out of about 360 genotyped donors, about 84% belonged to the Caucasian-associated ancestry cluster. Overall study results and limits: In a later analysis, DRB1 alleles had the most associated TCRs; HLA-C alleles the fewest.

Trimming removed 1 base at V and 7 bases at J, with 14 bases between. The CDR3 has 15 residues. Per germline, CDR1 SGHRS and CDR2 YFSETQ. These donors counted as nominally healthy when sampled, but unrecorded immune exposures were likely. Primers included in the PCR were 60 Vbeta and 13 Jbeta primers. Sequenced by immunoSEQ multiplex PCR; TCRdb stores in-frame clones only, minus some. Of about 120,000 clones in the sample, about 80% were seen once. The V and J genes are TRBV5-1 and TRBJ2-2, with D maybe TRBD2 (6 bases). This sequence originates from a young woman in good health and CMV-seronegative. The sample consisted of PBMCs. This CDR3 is CASSLMEGSSGELFF. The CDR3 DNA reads TGCGCCAGCAGCTTGATGGAGGGGTCAAGCGGGGAGCTGTTTTTT.